The 28 T cell receptor beta chains below come from one sample, sequenced in a study of long-term antiretroviral therapy in people with HIV. This was the immunoSEQ v3.0 assay at survey level. Libraries were prepared by immunoSEQ multiplex PCR; TCRdb keeps only in-frame clonotypes and omits some of them. The sample carries 25,000 to 35,000 clones, around nine tenths recorded once. The sequenced sample was unsorted PBMCs, obtained 1.8 years after starting antiretroviral therapy. These receptors were obtained from a woman under 30 with HIV.

This chain uses TRBV28 with TRBJ1-3; unclear D gene. The V gene lost 3 bases and the J gene lost 0 bases, with 6 bases spanning the gap. The germline V gene encodes CDR1 MDHEN and CDR2 SYDVKM. The CDR3 is made up of 14 amino acids. This CDR3 reads CASSFSSSGNTIYF. As DNA, the CDR3 is TGTGCCAGCAGTTTCTCCAGCTCTGGAAACACCATATATTTT.

V gene TRBV28 combines with J gene TRBJ1-1; TRBD1 aligns across 7 bases. Germline lookup yields CDR1 MDHEN and CDR2 SYDVKM. The CDR3 sequence is 12 residues long. The junction had 3 bases not matched to a gene; V was cut back by 10 bases and J by 1 base. Here the CDR3 reads CATGQRNTEAFF. The DNA of the CDR3 is TGTGCCACGGGACAGAGGAACACTGAAGCTTTCTTT.

The chain carries TRBV19 and TRBJ2-5; D possibly uses TRBD1 or TRBD2 (5 bases each). This CDR3 is built from 11 residues. Germline assignment: CDR1 LNHDA and CDR2 SQIVND (reference sequence). V lost 8 bases to trimming and J lost 5 bases, with 9 bases between them. The CDR3 DNA follows: TGTGCCAGTGACAGCGGCGAGACCCAGTACTTC. It yields the protein CASDSGETQYF.

The chain couples TRBV6-4 to TRBJ2-4; 14 bases are a match to TRBD2. The CDR3 spans 18 residues. In germline, CDR1 is MRHNA, CDR2 SNTAGT. Losses at the gene ends were 2 bases for V and 4 bases for J; bases not matched to a gene: 7. The chain's CDR3 is CASSDLEGLAGVKNIQYF. The CDR3 DNA reads as TGTGCCAGCAGTGACCTCGAGGGACTAGCGGGAGTAAAAAACATTCAGTACTTC.

The rearrangement joins TRBV13 to TRBJ1-3; D gene unclear. Germline V gene lookup returns CDR1 PRHDT and CDR2 FYEKMQ (reference sequence). The CDR3 length is 13 residues. V shed 4 bases and J shed 4 bases, with 8 bases lying between them. CDR3 bases: TGTGCCAGCAGCTCGGCTGGGGGAAACACCATATATTTT. This sequence encodes CASSSAGGNTIYF.

About this clone: An end of the junction differs from the germline gene, which may be a read error. The V call is TRBV5-1, the J call TRBJ1-1; D gene uncertain. CDR1 is SGHRS and CDR2 is YFSETQ in the germline V gene. The CDR3 totals 15 residues. CDR3 sequence reads: CASSLAGTGYTEAFF. For the CDR3, the DNA is TGCGCCAGCAGCTTGGCGGGTACGGGATACACGGAAGCTTTCTTT.

This chain links TRBV25-1 with TRBJ1-6; D gene uncertain. Per germline, CDR1 MGHDK and CDR2 SYGVNS. The germline V and J ends were trimmed by 4 bases and 7 bases, with 5 bases remaining between them. The CDR3 is 12 residues long. The CDR3 loop reads CASSVRNSPLHF. CDR3 in DNA: TGTGCCAGCAGTGTCCGAAATTCACCCCTCCACTTT.

The table lists this clone with a count of one. The J gene is TRBJ2-7, the V gene TRBV18; the D call may be TRBD1 or TRBD2 (5 bases each). The CDR3 has 14 residues. Per the germline V gene, CDR1 is KGHSH and CDR2 is LQKENI. V gave up 6 bases and J gave up 4 bases, with 16 bases separating them. CDR3 region: CASSSGTPEYEQYF. The DNA of the CDR3 is TGTGCCAGCTCTTCCGGGACGCCTGAATACGAGCAGTACTTC.

This chain links TRBV5-1 with TRBJ1-3, with D uncertain. The germline V gene encodes CDR1 SGHRS and CDR2 YFSETQ. The CDR3 extends over 16 amino acids. V was shortened by 0 bases and J by 2 bases, with 12 bases between the two germline ends. This CDR3 is CASSLGPPSTGNTIYF. The CDR3 nucleotides read TGCGCCAGCAGCTTGGGACCCCCTTCGACTGGAAACACCATATATTTT.

The chain has TRBV9 and TRBJ2-3, with 7 bases matching TRBD2. Germline CDR1 SGDLS, CDR2 YYNGEE. This CDR3 region has 17 residues. V was clipped by 0 bases and J by 2 bases; unmatched bases: 9. This chain's CDR3 is CASSVDPAGLTTDTQYF. The CDR3 region has the DNA TGTGCCAGCAGCGTAGATCCAGCGGGACTGACCACAGATACGCAGTATTTT.

The chain links TRBV2 to TRBJ2-3; D perhaps matches TRBD2 (5 bases). V was clipped by 7 bases and J by 2 bases, with 10 bases between them. Germline CDR1 SNHLY, CDR2 FYNNEI. The CDR3 is 13 amino acids. This chain's CDR3 is CASKVRVTDTQYF. The CDR3 DNA reads as TGTGCCAGCAAGGTGAGGGTCACAGATACGCAGTATTTT.

The rearrangement uses TRBV19 and TRBJ2-3; TRBD2 aligns across 7 bases. From germline, CDR1 is LNHDA and CDR2 SQIVND (reference sequence). The V segment lost 5 bases and the J segment 4 bases; nucleotides outside the gene matches: 9. CDR3 length: 15 residues. CDR3 residues: CASSGASGLADTQYF. The CDR3 region has the DNA TGTGCCAGTAGTGGGGCTAGCGGACTCGCAGATACGCAGTATTTT. The full variable domain, with the rest looked up from reference TRBV19 and TRBJ2-3, is DGGITQSPKYLFRKEGQNVTLSCEQNLNHDAMYWYRQDPGQGLRLIYYSQIVNDFQKGDIAEGYSVSREKKESFPLTVTSAQKNPTAFYLCASSGASGLADTQYFGPGTRLTVL.

The chain recombines TRBV7-9 with TRBJ2-2; D call uncertain. CDR3 length: 13 amino acids. Germline V gene data show CDR1 as SEHNR and CDR2 as FQNEAQ (reference sequence). Trimming left V 7 bases short and J 1 base short, with 7 bases between. CDR3 sequence: CASTQMNTGELFF. The DNA of the CDR3 is TGTGCCAGCACACAGATGAACACCGGGGAGCTGTTTTTT.

This clone was picked up one time. The genes are TRBV10-3 and TRBJ2-5; 8 bases fit TRBD1. TRBJ2-7 explains the end of the DNA better; the J call may be wrong. CDR3 length: 13 residues. Germline CDR1 and CDR2: ENHRY and SYGVKD. CDR3 sequence reads: CATTGTGFYEQYF. CDR3 coding DNA: TGTGCCACCACCGGGACAGGTTTCTACGAGCAGTACTTC.

This clone was seen more than once but under ten times. The J gene is TRBJ1-1, the V gene TRBV7-9; D might be TRBD1 (6 bases). The CDR3 loop spans 14 amino acids. CDR1 SEHNR and CDR2 FQNEAQ come from the germline V gene (reference sequence). Between the trimmed V and J ends, which lost 3 bases and 1 base, there was a span of 9 bases. The CDR3 reads CASSFGGANTEAFF. CDR3 in DNA: TGTGCCAGCAGCTTTGGGGGGGCGAACACTGAAGCTTTCTTT. Filled out from reference TRBV7-9 and TRBJ1-1, the complete variable domain reads DTGVSQNPRHKITKRGQNVTFRCDPISEHNRLYWYRQTLGQGPEFLTYFQNEAQLEKSRLLSDRFSAERPKGSFSTLEIQRTEQGDSAMYLCASSFGGANTEAFFGQGTRLTVV.

The chain couples TRBV5-5 to TRBJ2-1, with 8 bases fitting TRBD1. Looked up from germline, CDR1 is SGHKS and CDR2 is YYEKEE (reference sequence). The CDR3 contains 14 residues. V gave up 4 bases and J gave up 6 bases; unmatched junction bases: 6. Here the CDR3 DNA reads TGTGCCAGCAGCCCAGGGGGCTTAGGCAATGAGCAGTTCTTC. Encoded protein: CASSPGGLGNEQFF. Variable domain in full (rest from reference TRBV5-5 and TRBJ2-1): DAGVTQSPTHLIKTRGQQVTLRCSPISGHKSVSWYQQVLGQGPQFIFQYYEKEERGRGNFPDRFSARQFPNYSSELNVNALLLGDSALYLCASSPGGLGNEQFFGPGTRLTVL.

This chain joins TRBV5-4 and TRBJ2-1; 7 nucleotides match TRBD1. V trimming: 3 bases; J trimming: 5 bases; junction bases outside the gene matches: 2. In germline, CDR1 is SGHNT, CDR2 YYREEE (reference sequence). The CDR3 runs 13 residues. The CDR3 coding sequence is TGTGCCAGCAGCTGGGGGACAGACAATGAGCAGTTCTTC. It is translated as CASSWGTDNEQFF. Variable domain in full (rest from reference TRBV5-4 and TRBJ2-1): ETGVTQSPTHLIKTRGQQVTLRCSSQSGHNTVSWYQQALGQGPQFIFQYYREEENGRGNFPPRFSGLQFPNYSSELNVNALELDDSALYLCASSWGTDNEQFFGPGTRLTVL.

The chain recombines TRBV7-9 with TRBJ2-5, with 9 bases lining up with TRBD2. Trimming at V came to 5 bases and at J to 5 bases, leaving 9 bases not matched to a gene. Germline assignment: CDR1 SEHNR and CDR2 FQNEAQ (reference sequence). The CDR3 covers 15 residues. The CDR3 region has the DNA TGTGCCAGCAGCAATCTAGCGGGAACGGGGGAGACCCAGTACTTC. Its translation: CASSNLAGTGETQYF. The whole variable domain, filled in from reference TRBV7-9 and TRBJ2-5, reads DTGVSQNPRHKITKRGQNVTFRCDPISEHNRLYWYRQTLGQGPEFLTYFQNEAQLEKSRLLSDRFSAERPKGSFSTLEIQRTEQGDSAMYLCASSNLAGTGETQYFGPGTRLLVL.

The gene calls are TRBV9 and TRBJ2-1; 15 nucleotides match TRBD2. With 3 bases clipped from V and 6 bases from J, the junction kept 13 bases outside the gene matches. CDR3 length: 19 residues. The germline CDR1 and CDR2 sequences are SGDLS and YYNGEE. CDR3 region: CASSAGLAGGAGLVNEQFF. The CDR3 DNA sequence: TGTGCCAGCAGCGCGGGACTAGCGGGAGGAGCGGGTTTGGTCAATGAGCAGTTCTTC. Supplemented by reference TRBV9 and TRBJ2-1, the full variable domain reads DSGVTQTPKHLITATGQRVTLRCSPRSGDLSVYWYQQSLDQGLQFLIQYYNGEERAKGNILERFSAQQFPDLHSELNLSSLELGDSALYFCASSAGLAGGAGLVNEQFFGPGTRLTVL.

This clone appeared a single time. The chain has TRBV18 and TRBJ1-4; tentative D call: TRBD1 (5 bases). The CDR3 is made up of 16 amino acids. CDR1 KGHSH and CDR2 LQKENI come from the germline V gene. The germline V and J ends were trimmed by 5 bases and 4 bases, with 17 bases remaining between them. The CDR3 sequence: CASSSPEAGDNEKLFF. CDR3 coding DNA: TGTGCCAGCTCAAGTCCGGAGGCGGGGGATAATGAAAAACTGTTTTTT.

V and J are TRBV28 and TRBJ1-6; TRBD1 agrees at 8 bases. Losses at the gene ends were 5 bases for V and 11 bases for J; bases not matched to a gene: 8. The CDR3 is made up of 14 amino acids. Germline V gives CDR1 MDHEN, CDR2 SYDVKM. CDR3 sequence: CASSPTGGSAPLHF. The DNA of the CDR3 is TGTGCCAGCAGTCCTACAGGGGGTTCGGCACCCCTCCACTTT.

The gene calls are TRBV9 and TRBJ2-7; 9 bases are a match to TRBD1. The V and J ends lost 2 bases and 3 bases, in that order; junction bases with no gene match: 3. The CDR3 length is 14 residues. CDR1 and CDR2 from the germline V gene are SGDLS and YYNGEE. In DNA form, the CDR3 reads TGTGCCAGCAGCGTCCGGACAGGGGTCTACGAGCAGTACTTC. It is translated as CASSVRTGVYEQYF.

This chain connects TRBV10-3 to TRBJ2-2; TRBD2 aligns across 15 bases. This CDR3 contains 16 residues. The V gene's germline CDR1 is ENHRY and CDR2 SYGVKD. J lost 7 bases, V lost 4 bases, and 4 bases had no gene match. Here the CDR3 reads CAISGTSGRANGELFF. CDR3 sequence (DNA): TGTGCCATCAGTGGGACTAGCGGGAGGGCCAACGGGGAGCTGTTTTTT.

CDR3 bases: TGTGCCAGCAGTTTGAGACAGATCACAGATACGCAGTATTTT. As protein: CASSLRQITDTQYF. This chain links TRBV27 with TRBJ2-3, with D perhaps TRBD1 (5 bases). Trimming stripped 3 bases from V and 2 bases from J, with 9 bases between. The CDR3 runs 14 residues. Germline CDR1 and CDR2: MNHEY and SMNVEV (reference sequence).

The chain uses TRBV7-9 and TRBJ2-6; possible D gene TRBD2, 6 bases. The germline V gene has CDR1 SEHNR and CDR2 FQNEAQ (reference sequence). CDR3 length: 17 amino acids. Trimming took 6 bases from V and 0 from J, leaving 15 bases between them. CDR3 in DNA: TGTGCCAGCAGATTCCCGGGACTTACCTCTGGGGCCAACGTCCTGACTTTC. Translation: CASRFPGLTSGANVLTF.

The rearrangement joins TRBV4-3 to TRBJ1-2, with TRBD1 identical over 8 bases. The germline V gene has CDR1 LGHNA and CDR2 YSLEER. This CDR3 spans 15 amino acids. V lost 0 bases to trimming and J lost 4 bases; unmatched junction nucleotides: 4. The CDR3 sequence: CASSQDAGGVYGYTF. The CDR3 DNA reads as TGCGCCAGCAGCCAAGATGCAGGGGGCGTCTATGGCTACACCTTC.

The gene calls are TRBV7-9 and TRBJ2-6; 8 nucleotides agree with TRBD1. J lost 0 bases, V lost 2 bases, and 6 bases had no gene match. The CDR3 consists of 18 residues. Germline loops: CDR1 SEHNR, CDR2 FQNEAQ (reference sequence). In DNA form, the CDR3 reads TGTGCCAGCAGCTTATGGACAGGGATTAGCTCTGGGGCCAACGTCCTGACTTTC. Protein product: CASSLWTGISSGANVLTF.

This chain connects TRBV7-8 to TRBJ1-6; D is undetermined. Germline lookup yields CDR1 SGHVS and CDR2 FQNEAQ. CDR3 length equals 13 residues. V was shortened by 3 bases and J by 6 bases, with 6 bases between the two germline ends. The CDR3 loop reads CASSLSGNSPLHF. The CDR3 DNA reads as TGTGCCAGCAGCTTGTCGGGTAATTCACCCCTCCACTTT.